This T cell receptor beta chain stems from a study of naive and memory T cell subsets. Adult healthy volunteers gave 2.5 ml peripheral blood for whole-blood RNA. The library had UMIs added by 3' ligation of an oligonucleotide to TCR cDNA. Input was about 1 to 1,100 ng of DNase-treated total RNA without cell sorting. This clonotype was observed many times. Alpha and beta constant region primers primed reverse transcription for blood and skin samples. TCRdb redid the calling of the 5' RACE reads with MiXCR, one entry per CDR3 protein. The sample has approximately 22,000 distinct CDR3 sequences, 4% to 5% seen once. The source of this sequence is a male donor in good health.

The CDR3 loop is CASSQAGDRGSYEQYF. DNA for the CDR3: TGCGCCAGCAGCCAAGCCGGGGACAGGGGTTCCTACGAGCAGTACTTC. The chain uses TRBV4-1 and TRBJ2-7, with 10 bases fitting TRBD1. Looked up from germline, CDR1 is MGHRA and CDR2 is YSYEKL. Losses at the gene ends were 1 base for V and 1 base for J; bases not matched to a gene: 4. CDR3 size: 16 residues.